This T cell receptor beta chain is drawn from a study of neurological immune-mediated disorders. Synthesis of cDNA was performed by 5'RACE using 10-nucleotide random UMIs. Via MiXCR, TCRdb re-called the 5' RACE reads, giving one row per CDR3 protein. Of about 62,000 distinct CDR3 sequences listed, around 4.7% are singletons. This clonotype was seen many times. Its antigen is not identified. Losses at the gene ends were 5 bases for V and 6 bases for J; bases not matched to a gene: 3. Germline lookup yields CDR1 SNHLY and CDR2 FYNNEI. The CDR3 extends over 14 amino acids. Findings of the study overall: For the multiple sclerosis repertoire cluster, no association with any clinical or MRI feature was found. Among expanded clones, no CDR3 amino acid sequences were shared across subjects, a pattern suggesting private repertoires in all groups. Phylogenetic analysis grouped 18 of 34 multiple sclerosis patients' repertoires together, suggesting a possible repertoire signature.

The chain has TRBV2 and TRBJ2-2, with 10 bases that match TRBD1. The sequenced sample consisted of PBMCs. The receptor comes from a woman aged 50 to 65 with multiple sclerosis. This chain's CDR3 is CASSTGQGSGELFF. CDR3 coding DNA: TGTGCCAGCAGTACGGGACAGGGGTCCGGGGAGCTGTTTTTT.